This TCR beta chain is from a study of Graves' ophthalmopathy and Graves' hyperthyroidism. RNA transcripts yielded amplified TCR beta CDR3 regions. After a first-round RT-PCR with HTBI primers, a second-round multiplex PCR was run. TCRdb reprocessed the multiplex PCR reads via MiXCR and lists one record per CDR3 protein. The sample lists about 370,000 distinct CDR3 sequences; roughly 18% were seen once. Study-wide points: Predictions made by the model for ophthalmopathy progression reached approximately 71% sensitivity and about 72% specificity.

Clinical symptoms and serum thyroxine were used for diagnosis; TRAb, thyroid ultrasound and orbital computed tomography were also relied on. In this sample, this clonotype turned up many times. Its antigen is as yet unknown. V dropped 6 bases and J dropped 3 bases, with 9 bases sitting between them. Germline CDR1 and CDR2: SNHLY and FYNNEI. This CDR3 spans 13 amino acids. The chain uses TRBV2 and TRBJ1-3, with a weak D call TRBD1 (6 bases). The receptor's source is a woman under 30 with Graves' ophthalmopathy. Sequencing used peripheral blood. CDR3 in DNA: TGTGCCAGCAGGGACAGAAGTGGAAACACCATATATTTT. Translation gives CASRDRSGNTIYF. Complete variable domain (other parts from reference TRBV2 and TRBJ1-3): EPEVTQTPSHQVTQMGQEVILRCVPISNHLYFYWYRQILGQKVEFLVSFYNNEISEKSEIFDDQFSVERPDGSNFTLKIRSTKLEDSAMYFCASRDRSGNTIYFGEGSWLTVV.